This T cell receptor beta chain came from a study of blood T cell repertoires in COVID-19. Data came from immunoSEQ multiplex PCR; TCRdb stores just in-frame clones and leaves some out. The sample lists 150,000 or so clones, about 82% seen once, with 5.5% to 7% in the top ten. V lost 5 bases and J 7 bases, leaving 18 bases between the germline ends. The CDR3 runs 16 residues. From germline, CDR1 is SGHTA and CDR2 FQGTGA. The receptor comes from a man between 45 and 60 years old with active or convalescent COVID-19. V is TRBV7-3 and J is TRBJ1-6; D is possibly TRBD1 (5 bases). What was sequenced was peripheral blood. CDR3 in DNA: TGTGCCAGCAGCCAAGCGGGTGGGGCGGGGAATTCACCCCTCCACTTT. Its protein product is CASSQAGGAGNSPLHF.